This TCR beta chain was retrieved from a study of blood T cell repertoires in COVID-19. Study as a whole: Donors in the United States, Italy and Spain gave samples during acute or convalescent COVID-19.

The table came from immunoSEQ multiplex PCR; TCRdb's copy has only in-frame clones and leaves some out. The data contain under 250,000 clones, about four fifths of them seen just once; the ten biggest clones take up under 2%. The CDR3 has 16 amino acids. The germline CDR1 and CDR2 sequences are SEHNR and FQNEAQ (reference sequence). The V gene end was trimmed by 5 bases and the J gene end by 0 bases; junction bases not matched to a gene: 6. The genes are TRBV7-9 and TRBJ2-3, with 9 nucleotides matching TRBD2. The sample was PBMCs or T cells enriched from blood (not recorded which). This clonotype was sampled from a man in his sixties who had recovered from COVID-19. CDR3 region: CASSPLAGTSTDTQYF. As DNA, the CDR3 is TGTGCCAGCAGCCCCCTAGCGGGGACTAGCACAGATACGCAGTATTTT.